This T cell receptor beta chain originates from a study of naive and memory T cell subsets. Ten or more counts support this clonotype. Germline-derived CDR1 and CDR2 are SGHTA and FQGNSA. The CDR3 sequence is 16 residues long. The V end was cut by 3 bases, the J end by 0 bases, with 9 bases between. CMV status came from CD4+ T cell IFNgamma after overnight CMV lysate stimulation of fresh PBMCs. Cells stained for CD3, CD4, CD8, CD45RA and CD27 were sorted into four subsets. Both TRBC1 and TRBC2 were covered by a beta constant-region primer of two equimolar oligonucleotides. The cDNA 3' end received a ligated single-stranded oligonucleotide carrying the SP2 primer and a 12-nucleotide UMI. Ligated cDNA was amplified by four rounds of PCR with nested alpha and beta constant-region primers and SP2. TCRdb processed the UMI-ligation and nested PCR reads anew with MiXCR; each CDR3 protein has one entry. The table shows fewer than 30,000 distinct CDR3 sequences, with approximately 12% occurring only once.

The sequence was collected from a human donor in good health. The specimen sequenced was effector memory CD4+ T cells from blood. Subset in this sample: effector memory, CD45RA- CD27-. This chain uses TRBV7-2 with TRBJ2-6; perhaps TRBD2 as D (5 bases). CDR3: CASSLGSFSGANVLTF. For the CDR3, the DNA is TGTGCCAGCAGCTTGGGGAGTTTCTCTGGGGCCAACGTCCTGACTTTC.